The clone carrying this T cell receptor beta chain was picked up a small number of times. The data stem from a study of shared clonotypes between healthy human individuals. As for the study in general: Samples came from a couple of female and three male donors aged 18 to 49.

Some 92 million PBMCs went into genomic DNA for unsorted samples. Some clones are missing from TCRdb's copy, which holds only in-frame ones; the method was immunoSEQ multiplex PCR. This table has about 460,000 clones, 77% appearing once. This receptor was taken from a woman aged 40 to 55 in good health. Some clones in this sample may be carry-over from other donors' samples. What was sequenced was PBMCs.

CDR3 amino acids: CASSAGGRPYEQYF. The CDR3 DNA is TGTGCCAGCAGCGCCGGGGGCAGACCATACGAGCAGTACTTC. V gene TRBV21-1 combines with J gene TRBJ2-7. TRBV21-1 counts as a pseudogene. The CDR3 loop spans 14 amino acids.